This T cell receptor beta chain was observed in a study of shared clonotypes between healthy human individuals. Whole-study context: The donor pool was made up of a couple of women and a few men aged 18 to 49.

At deep level, the assay was performed. Produced via immunoSEQ multiplex PCR; TCRdb's table is partial and in-frame only. This table has more than 400,000 clones, 65% to 85% appearing once. HIV-negative, healthy adults without recent acute infections or vaccinations were the donors. Caucasian adults residing in Nashville, Tennessee made up all the donors. This clonotype was obtained from a woman in her thirties or forties in good health. Some clones in this sample may be carry-over from other donors' samples. What was sequenced was PBMCs.

The CDR3 protein is CAIRLTSGSTDTQYF. CDR3 in DNA: TGTGCCATCAGACTGACTAGCGGGAGTACAGATACGCAGTATTTT. The V and J genes are TRBV10-3 and TRBJ2-3; 12 nucleotides line up with TRBD2. Germline loops: CDR1 ENHRY, CDR2 SYGVKD. This CDR3 comprises 15 residues. Trimming took 6 bases from V and 3 from J; bases not matched to a gene: 4.